Listed below are T cell receptor beta chains from one sample, sequenced in a study of OX40 agonist ivuxolimab in advanced cancers. Measured with immunoSEQ multiplex PCR; TCRdb has only the in-frame clones, and not every one. The sample has approximately 77,000 clones, 91% seen once; the top ten hold under 2%. The sequenced sample was CD4+ or CD8+ T cells sorted from blood, obtained in a trial of the OX40 agonist ivuxolimab. The receptors stem from an adult with an advanced solid tumor such as melanoma, head and neck, liver or kidney cancer. CDR3s include the opening cysteine and the closing phenylalanine or tryptophan. A D gene is named only where the DNA matches it firmly. Clone sizes are given selectively: once, few, many, or a class where the clone is expanded.

d_gene: .
abundance: .
v_gene: TRBV19
j_gene: TRBJ2-7
CDR3nt: TGTGCCAGTAGTTTAACGGGAGTTGGCTACGAGCAGTACTTC
CDR3aa: CASSLTGVGYEQYF

d_gene: .
abundance: .
v_gene: TRBV2
j_gene: TRBJ2-2
CDR3nt: TGTGCCAGCAGCAAGCCCGCCGGGGAGCTGTTTTTT
CDR3aa: CASSKPAGELFF

d_gene: .
abundance: .
v_gene: TRBV11-2
j_gene: TRBJ2-5
CDR3nt: TGTGCCAGCAGCTTGAGCGGAGGGGGGGAGACCCAGTACTTC
CDR3aa: CASSLSGGGETQYF

d_gene: .
abundance: .
v_gene: TRBV5-4
j_gene: TRBJ2-2
CDR3nt: TGTGCCAGCAGCTACCGGGACAAGAACACCGGGGAGCTGTTTTTT
CDR3aa: CASSYRDKNTGELFF

d_gene: .
abundance: .
v_gene: TRBV4-1
j_gene: TRBJ2-1
CDR3nt: TGCGCCAGCAGCCACGGGACCCTGAAGTACAATGAGCAGTTCTTC
CDR3aa: CASSHGTLKYNEQFF

d_gene: .
abundance: .
v_gene: TRBV4-1
j_gene: TRBJ2-3
CDR3nt: TGCGCCAGCAGCCAAGTCCTAAGGGTCCGGGAGTCCACAGATACGCAGTATTTT
CDR3aa: CASSQVLRVRESTDTQYF

d_gene: TRBD1
abundance: .
v_gene: TRBV6-5
j_gene: TRBJ1-5
CDR3nt: TGTGCCAGCAGTCCCGGGACAGCTAATCAGCCCCAGCATTTT
CDR3aa: CASSPGTANQPQHF

d_gene: .
abundance: few
v_gene: TRBV28
j_gene: TRBJ2-7
CDR3nt: TGTGCCAGCAGTTTAGGGTACGAGCAGTACTTC
CDR3aa: CASSLGYEQYF

d_gene: TRBD1
abundance: .
v_gene: TRBV5-1
j_gene: TRBJ2-7
CDR3nt: TGCGCCAGCAGCTTGGATACGGCAGGGGGCTCCTACGAGCAGTACTTC
CDR3aa: CASSLDTAGGSYEQYF

d_gene: .
abundance: .
v_gene: TRBV21-1
j_gene: TRBJ2-5
CDR3nt: TGTGCCAGCACCCCCGGGGACAGGGGGCGGGAGACCCAGTACTTC
CDR3aa: CASTPGDRGRETQYF

d_gene: TRBD2
abundance: once
v_gene: TRBV18
j_gene: TRBJ2-5
CDR3nt: TGTGCCAGCTCACCAGGGACTAGCGCCCAAGAGACCCAGTACTTC
CDR3aa: CASSPGTSAQETQYF

d_gene: TRBD1
abundance: .
v_gene: TRBV14
j_gene: TRBJ1-2
CDR3nt: TGTGCCAGCAGTTGGACAGGGATAAATGGCTACACCTTC
CDR3aa: CASSWTGINGYTF

d_gene: .
abundance: .
v_gene: TRBV28
j_gene: TRBJ2-2
CDR3nt: TGTGCCAGCAGTTTCGCCCAGGGACGCACCGGGGAGCTGTTTTTT
CDR3aa: CASSFAQGRTGELFF

d_gene: TRBD2
abundance: .
v_gene: TRBV6-1
j_gene: TRBJ2-1
CDR3nt: TGTGCCAGCAGTGAAGGGTGGGGGGGACGGAATGAGCAGTTCTTC
CDR3aa: CASSEGWGGRNEQFF

d_gene: .
abundance: .
v_gene: TRBV4-2
j_gene: TRBJ1-1
CDR3nt: TGTGCCAGCAGCCCCGGGGCGGGGCGAAGTAAGAACACTGAAGCTTTCTTT
CDR3aa: CASSPGAGRSKNTEAFF

d_gene: .
abundance: .
v_gene: TRBV2
j_gene: TRBJ2-6
CDR3nt: TGTGCCAGCAGTGAAGTGAGACAGCGAAGCTCTGGGGCCAACGTCCTGACTTTC
CDR3aa: CASSEVRQRSSGANVLTF

d_gene: .
abundance: .
v_gene: TRBV21-1
j_gene: TRBJ2-7
CDR3nt: TGTGCCAGCAGCGACGGACAGGGGGCTGTCGAGCAGTACTTC
CDR3aa: CASSDGQGAVEQYF

d_gene: .
abundance: once
v_gene: TRBV28
j_gene: TRBJ1-2
CDR3nt: TGTGCCAGCAACCCCCGGGGCAGGGATCGAGGCTACACCTTC
CDR3aa: CASNPRGRDRGYTF

d_gene: .
abundance: .
v_gene: TRBV23-1
j_gene: TRBJ2-4
CDR3nt: TGCGCCAGCAGTCAAGGGAGCATTCAGTACTTC
CDR3aa: CASSQGSIQYF

d_gene: .
abundance: once
v_gene: TRBV5-4
j_gene: TRBJ1-2
CDR3nt: TGTGCCAGCAGCTTGGAGGGGAACTATGGCTACACCTTC
CDR3aa: CASSLEGNYGYTF

d_gene: TRBD2
abundance: once
v_gene: TRBV2
j_gene: TRBJ2-3
CDR3nt: TGTGCCAGCAGACTAGCGGGAAGCACAGATACGCAGTATTTT
CDR3aa: CASRLAGSTDTQYF

d_gene: TRBD1
abundance: .
v_gene: TRBV2
j_gene: TRBJ1-5
CDR3nt: TGTGCCAGCAGTAAGACAGGGGATAGCAATCAGCCCCAGCATTTT
CDR3aa: CASSKTGDSNQPQHF

d_gene: .
abundance: .
v_gene: TRBV5-1
j_gene: TRBJ2-1
CDR3nt: TGCGCCAGCAGCTTGTGGCAGGACAATGAGCAGTTCTTC
CDR3aa: CASSLWQDNEQFF

d_gene: .
abundance: .
v_gene: TRBV18
j_gene: TRBJ1-1
CDR3nt: TGTGCCAGCTCACCAGGGGGGAACACTGAAGCTTTCTTT
CDR3aa: CASSPGGNTEAFF

d_gene: .
abundance: .
v_gene: TRBV7-2
j_gene: TRBJ2-7
CDR3nt: TGTGCCAGCAGCTTACAGCCCAACTCCTACGAGCAGTACTTC
CDR3aa: CASSLQPNSYEQYF

d_gene: TRBD1
abundance: once
v_gene: TRBV5-4
j_gene: TRBJ1-1
CDR3nt: TGTGCCAGCAGCTTAGCCGGGACAGGAGGCACTGAAGCTTTCTTT
CDR3aa: CASSLAGTGGTEAFF

d_gene: TRBD2
abundance: .
v_gene: TRBV5-4
j_gene: TRBJ2-5
CDR3nt: TGTGCCAGCAGCATGGGACTAGCGGGAGCGATCGATGAGACCCAGTACTTC
CDR3aa: CASSMGLAGAIDETQYF

d_gene: TRBD1
abundance: few
v_gene: TRBV6-5
j_gene: TRBJ1-2
CDR3nt: TGTGCCAGCAGTCGACAGGGCACTCCTGCCCGCTACACCTTC
CDR3aa: CASSRQGTPARYTF

d_gene: .
abundance: .
v_gene: TRBV30
j_gene: TRBJ1-1
CDR3nt: TGTGCCTGGACCACGGGGGCTGTCACTGAAGCTTTCTTT
CDR3aa: CAWTTGAVTEAFF

d_gene: .
abundance: .
v_gene: TRBV28
j_gene: TRBJ2-7
CDR3nt: TGTGCCAGCAGTTTATATGGTAGCCCTCAGGGGGAGCAGTACTTC
CDR3aa: CASSLYGSPQGEQYF

d_gene: .
abundance: .
v_gene: TRBV18
j_gene: TRBJ2-7
CDR3nt: TGTGCCAGCACAACGGCGGCTTTTTCCTACGAGCAGTACTTC
CDR3aa: CASTTAAFSYEQYF

d_gene: TRBD1
abundance: .
v_gene: TRBV29-1
j_gene: TRBJ2-2
CDR3nt: TGCAGCGTTGCAAGGACAGGGCCCGGGGAGCTGTTTTTT
CDR3aa: CSVARTGPGELFF

d_gene: TRBD2
abundance: .
v_gene: TRBV19
j_gene: TRBJ2-7
CDR3nt: TGTGCCAGTAGCCGGGAGGAGAAGCAGTACTTC
CDR3aa: CASSREEKQYF

d_gene: TRBD1
abundance: .
v_gene: TRBV5-4
j_gene: TRBJ2-5
CDR3nt: TGTGCCAGCAGCCCGGGGACAGCCTTCCAAGAGACCCAGTACTTC
CDR3aa: CASSPGTAFQETQYF

d_gene: .
abundance: once
v_gene: TRBV5-4
j_gene: TRBJ2-2
CDR3nt: TGTGCCAGCAGCTTCCAGTTTACCGGGGAGCTGTTTTTT
CDR3aa: CASSFQFTGELFF

d_gene: .
abundance: few
v_gene: TRBV4-1
j_gene: TRBJ2-1
CDR3nt: TGCGCCAGCAGCCAAGGAACGGGAGTCTACAATGAGCAGTTCTTC
CDR3aa: CASSQGTGVYNEQFF

d_gene: .
abundance: once
v_gene: TRBV5-1
j_gene: TRBJ2-7
CDR3nt: TGCGCCAGCAGCTTGGCCGGGAGCATAGGAGTGAGCTCCTACGAGCAGTACTTC
CDR3aa: CASSLAGSIGVSSYEQYF

d_gene: TRBD2
abundance: .
v_gene: TRBV5-6
j_gene: TRBJ2-4
CDR3nt: TGTGCCAGCAGCAGAAGGGGACTAGCGGGAGAGTTACAGTCCACCTGGTTC
CDR3aa: CASSRRGLAGELQSTWF

d_gene: .
abundance: few
v_gene: TRBV2
j_gene: TRBJ1-2
CDR3nt: TGTGCCAGCAGGTTGGAGGGTAGAGGCGGCTACACCTTC
CDR3aa: CASRLEGRGGYTF

d_gene: TRBD1
abundance: .
v_gene: TRBV28
j_gene: TRBJ2-7
CDR3nt: TGTGCCAGCAGTTCGGGACAGGAGGACGAGCAGTACTTC
CDR3aa: CASSSGQEDEQYF

d_gene: .
abundance: .
v_gene: TRBV11-2
j_gene: TRBJ2-1
CDR3nt: TGTGCCAGCAGCTTAAATGGGGGCGGGCAGTTCTTC
CDR3aa: CASSLNGGGQFF

d_gene: TRBD1
abundance: .
v_gene: TRBV7-9
j_gene: TRBJ1-2
CDR3nt: TGTGCCAGCAGCTTGACAGGGTCTGGCTACACCTTC
CDR3aa: CASSLTGSGYTF

d_gene: .
abundance: .
v_gene: TRBV7-9
j_gene: TRBJ2-1
CDR3nt: TGTGCCAGCAGCCGTAGCCCGCGGAATGAGCAGTTCTTC
CDR3aa: CASSRSPRNEQFF

d_gene: .
abundance: .
v_gene: TRBV28
j_gene: TRBJ1-5
CDR3nt: TGTGCCAGCAGTCCCCGGGACCTCCTTCCCAGGCAGCCCCAGCATTTT
CDR3aa: CASSPRDLLPRQPQHF

d_gene: TRBD1
abundance: .
v_gene: TRBV4-2
j_gene: TRBJ2-5
CDR3nt: TGTGCCAGCAGCCGTCTGGGACAGCAAGAGACCCAGTACTTC
CDR3aa: CASSRLGQQETQYF

d_gene: TRBD2
abundance: .
v_gene: TRBV5-1
j_gene: TRBJ2-5
CDR3nt: TGCGCCAGACCCCTCTGCGGGAGGGAGGGGGAGACCCAGTACTTC
CDR3aa: CARPLCGREGETQYF

d_gene: .
abundance: .
v_gene: TRBV30
j_gene: TRBJ2-7
CDR3nt: TGTGCCTGGAGTTCTGCCTACGAGCAGTACTTC
CDR3aa: CAWSSAYEQYF

d_gene: .
abundance: .
v_gene: TRBV5-4
j_gene: TRBJ2-2
CDR3nt: TGTGCCAGCAGCTTGGAGGGACTGAACACCGGGGAGCTGTTTTTT
CDR3aa: CASSLEGLNTGELFF

d_gene: TRBD2
abundance: .
v_gene: TRBV5-1
j_gene: TRBJ2-5
CDR3nt: TGCGCCAGCAGCTTGGTTGTAGCGGGAGGGCAAGAGACCCAGTACTTC
CDR3aa: CASSLVVAGGQETQYF

d_gene: TRBD2
abundance: .
v_gene: TRBV4-2
j_gene: TRBJ2-5
CDR3nt: TGTGCCAGCAGCCAAGATCTGGCTAGCGGGCCCTTTGAGACCCAGTACTTC
CDR3aa: CASSQDLASGPFETQYF

d_gene: .
abundance: .
v_gene: TRBV30
j_gene: TRBJ2-6
CDR3nt: TGTGCCTGGAGCATCTCTGGGGCCAACGTCCTGACTTTC
CDR3aa: CAWSISGANVLTF

d_gene: TRBD2
abundance: .
v_gene: TRBV4-1
j_gene: TRBJ2-2
CDR3nt: TGCGCCAGCAGCCAAGACGTAGGGCTAGCGGTAACGGCCGGGGAGCTGTTTTTT
CDR3aa: CASSQDVGLAVTAGELFF

d_gene: .
abundance: .
v_gene: TRBV7-3
j_gene: TRBJ2-2
CDR3nt: TGTGCCAGCAGCTTGGGTCACACCGGGGAGCTGTTTTTT
CDR3aa: CASSLGHTGELFF

d_gene: .
abundance: .
v_gene: TRBV27
j_gene: TRBJ1-2
CDR3nt: TGTGCCAGCAGTCTTTTGTCATCCGGACGCGGCTACACCTTC
CDR3aa: CASSLLSSGRGYTF

d_gene: .
abundance: .
v_gene: TRBV6-5
j_gene: TRBJ1-1
CDR3nt: TGTGCCAGCAGTCGTATTGGGGGGGTGCTAACTGAAGCTTTCTTT
CDR3aa: CASSRIGGVLTEAFF